This T cell receptor beta chain stems from a study of shared clonotypes between healthy human individuals. Study-level findings and limits: The sharing of roughly 5% of naive CD4 clonotypes was seen across a handful of donors. Relative to their counterparts shared across all four donors, non-shared clonotypes exhibited diminished generation probabilities. Among donors, the sharing of clonotypes was expected to be influenced by sequencing depth.

Trimming removed 4 bases from V and 8 bases from J; junction bases left unmatched: 14. The CDR3 extends over 16 amino acids. Germline V CDR1 and CDR2: SGHNT, YYREEE (reference sequence). Data came from immunoSEQ multiplex PCR; TCRdb stores just in-frame clones and leaves some out. The table has approximately 2.5 million clones, approximately 93% seen once. In the case of this clone: Its target is unknown.

This chain joins TRBV5-4 and TRBJ1-4; 7 bases fit TRBD1. The origin of this receptor is a man in his late teens or twenties in good health. Some clones in this sample may be carry-over from other donors' samples. What was sequenced was naive CD4+ T cells from PBMCs. Subset noted: CD45RA+ positively selected. The CDR3 DNA sequence: TGTGCCAGCAGCAACCGACAGGGAGGAGTTGGCGAAAAACTGTTTTTT. It encodes CASSNRQGGVGEKLFF.